Listed here is a single T cell receptor (beta chain). Its antigen is unknown. Per-base quality was not reported, and no clone a single base away is much larger than it. Library preparation employed the immunoSEQ multiplex PCR assay. TCRdb took over this immuneACCESS table, retaining in-frame rearrangements with V and J assigned. Such tables are incomplete; in checked studies, under half of the missing clones stem from an unresolved V gene, and the remainder is unexplained. The sample contains fewer than 50,000 clones, roughly 77% of them found a single time. The ten largest clones take up about 23% of the sample. The sample comes from a study of PD-1 blockade in mismatch repair-deficient tumors (TCRdb year 2017). Regarding the study in general: Between late 2013 and 2016, the trial enrolled 80 to 95 consecutive patients with about eleven types of mismatch repair-deficient cancer, all of whom had received prior treatment and were progressing. Tumor-associated T cell clones in the peripheral blood of patients responding to PD-1 blockade were tracked using deep sequencing of TCR CDR3 regions. Summary of the overall study and its limitations: Rapid expansion after pembrolizumab followed by contraction, generally before radiologic responses, was shown by tumor-resident clones, which were often undetectable in blood before treatment.

V and J lose 3 bases and 2 bases, and a span of 11 bases separates them. Counted from cysteine to phenylalanine, this CDR3 has 14 amino acids. This entry keeps only the CDR3 DNA: 42 bases, framed from base 1. The germline V gene supplies CDR1 LGHNA and CDR2 YSLEER. For each enrolled patient, mismatch repair deficiency was established using either polymerase chain reaction or immunohistochemistry. Three patients who responded to pembrolizumab therapy underwent TCR sequencing. The phase II trial prospectively tested pembrolizumab PD-1 blockade in advanced mismatch repair-deficient cancers regardless of tissue of origin. Peripheral blood T cell samples were gathered serially, both before PD-1 blockade started and at multiple time points afterward. Blood sampling time points were reported as weeks after the first dose of pembrolizumab.

The rearranged chain carries TRBV4-3 and TRBJ2-7, with the D gene uncertain. The sequences come from peripheral blood, collected 4 weeks after starting pembrolizumab. This TCR was recovered from an adult with mismatch repair-deficient cancer. The DNA reads as follows: TGCGCCAGCAGCCACGTGGACGGAGCCTACGAGCAGTACTTC. Its protein reads: CASSHVDGAYEQYF.